The next 7 T cell receptor beta chains were all read from a single sample in a study of shared T cell receptors in the human thymus. Here immunoSEQ multiplex PCR was the method, and the copy in TCRdb shows in-frame clones only, minus some. The repertoire includes some 720,000 clones, 85% to 90% of them detected once, and approximately 0.01% sits in the top ten. The same data also contributed to another study, on human thymus T cells.

The sequenced sample consisted of thymocytes. Every receptor here comes from a boy under three years old with a congenital heart defect.

The chain links TRBV6-5 to TRBJ2-7; 7 bases align to TRBD1. This CDR3 contains 16 residues. Germline V gene lookup returns CDR1 MNHEY and CDR2 SVGAGI. The V gene end was trimmed by 0 bases and the J gene end by 2 bases; junction bases not matched to a gene: 7. This chain's CDR3 is CASSYSKTGRTYEQYF. CDR3 coding DNA: TGTGCCAGCAGTTACTCAAAGACAGGGCGAACCTACGAGCAGTACTTC.

The chain uses TRBV21-1 and TRBJ2-3; TRBD1, the table's D call, lacks a check against the DNA. TRBV21-1 is labeled a pseudogene. CDR3 length equals 23 residues. CDR3 coding DNA: TGTGCCAGCAGCTCCCAAAATTTGAAGAGGGGGGTGGTCGGACAGGCTCACACAGATACGCAGTATTTT. Translation gives CASSSQNLKRGVVGQAHTDTQYF.

The CDR3 region is CATKYKPGGFVNEQFF. CDR3 nucleotide sequence: TGTGCCACTAAATACAAACCGGGAGGGTTTGTGAATGAGCAGTTCTTC. The chain recombines TRBV27 with TRBJ2-1; 8 bases match TRBD2. The junction had 18 bases not matched to a gene; V was cut back by 10 bases and J by 7 bases. The CDR3 sequence is 16 residues long. The germline CDR1 and CDR2 sequences are MNHEY and SMNVEV (reference sequence).

In this sample, this clone turned up once. This chain connects TRBV7-2 to TRBJ2-2; D might be TRBD1 (5 bases). CDR1 and CDR2 (germline): SGHTA, FQGNSA. This CDR3 is built from 17 residues. V lost 1 base and J lost 6, with 18 bases in between. CDR3 coding DNA: TGTGCCAGCAGCTTAGAAAGGGGCGGTGATCTCGCCGGGGAGCTGTTTTTT. This gives the protein CASSLERGGDLAGELFF.

This sequence joins TRBV29-1 and TRBJ2-4, with TRBD1 matching 11 bases. Looked up from germline, CDR1 is SQVTM and CDR2 is ANQGSEA. CDR3 length: 19 amino acids. The trim removed 0 bases at V and 2 bases at J, leaving 12 bases unmatched. The CDR3 reads CSVEDRGTGGSLTKNIQYF. CDR3 DNA: TGCAGCGTTGAAGATCGTGGGACAGGGGGTAGCTTAACCAAAAACATTCAGTACTTC.

This clone was observed a few times. V usage is TRBV6-1 and J usage is TRBJ2-3; the D gene is possibly TRBD1 (7 bases). Germline V CDR1 and CDR2: MNHNS, SASEGT. V lost 6 bases to trimming and J lost 6 bases, with 19 bases between them. CDR3 length: 15 residues. As DNA, the CDR3 is TGTGCCAGCAGCTCCCAGGGGGACTTGGGGGATACGCAGTATTTT. Protein product: CASSSQGDLGDTQYF.

The rearrangement joins TRBV4-3 to TRBJ2-1, with TRBD2 matching over 12 bases. V lost 1 base and J lost 10; bases outside the gene matches: 11. CDR1 and CDR2 from the germline V gene are LGHNA and YSLEER. The CDR3 totals 17 residues. CDR3 coding DNA: TGCGCCAGCAGCCAAGGAGAACACCGGACTAGCGGGATCGAGCAGTTCTTC. Translation: CASSQGEHRTSGIEQFF.